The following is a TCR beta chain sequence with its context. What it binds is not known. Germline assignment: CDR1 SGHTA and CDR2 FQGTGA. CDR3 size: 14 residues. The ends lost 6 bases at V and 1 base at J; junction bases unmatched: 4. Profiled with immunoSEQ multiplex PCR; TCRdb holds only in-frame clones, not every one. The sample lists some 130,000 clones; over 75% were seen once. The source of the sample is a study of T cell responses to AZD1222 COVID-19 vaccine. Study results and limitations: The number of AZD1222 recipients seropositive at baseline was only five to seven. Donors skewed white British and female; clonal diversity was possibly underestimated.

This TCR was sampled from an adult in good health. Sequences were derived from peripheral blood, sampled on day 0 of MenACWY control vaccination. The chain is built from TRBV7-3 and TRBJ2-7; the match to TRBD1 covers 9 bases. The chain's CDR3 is CASSPGTGSYEQYF. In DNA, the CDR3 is TGTGCCAGCAGTCCCGGGACAGGGTCCTACGAGCAGTACTTC.